This record looks at one T cell receptor (beta chain) sequence and its context. The data derive from a study of blood T cell repertoires in COVID-19. Study background: Samples came from the United States, Italy and Spain, spanning acute and convalescent COVID-19. Sources were T cells, B-cell-depleted T cells, or PBMCs; the material itself was cDNA or gDNA.

Participant-reported clinical history was the basis for cohort assignment. Cohort 3 donors counted as recovered after two negative PCRs, clearance, or resolved symptoms. The repertoire was sequenced with immunoSEQ multiplex PCR; TCRdb's copy has only in-frame clones and lacks some. The data show 300,000 or so clones, nearly 90% seen once. The CDR3 length is 14 residues. CDR1 and CDR2 (germline): SNHLY, FYNNEI. Trimming cost V 6 bases and J 1 base; bases outside gene matches: 4. The receptor was isolated from a woman aged 25 to 39 who had recovered from COVID-19. Material: PBMCs or T cells enriched from blood (not recorded which). This chain links TRBV2 with TRBJ2-5, with TRBD1 matching over 8 bases. The CDR3 bases are TGTGCCAGCAGGCGGACAGGGTTCCAAGAGACCCAGTACTTC. It codes for CASRRTGFQETQYF.